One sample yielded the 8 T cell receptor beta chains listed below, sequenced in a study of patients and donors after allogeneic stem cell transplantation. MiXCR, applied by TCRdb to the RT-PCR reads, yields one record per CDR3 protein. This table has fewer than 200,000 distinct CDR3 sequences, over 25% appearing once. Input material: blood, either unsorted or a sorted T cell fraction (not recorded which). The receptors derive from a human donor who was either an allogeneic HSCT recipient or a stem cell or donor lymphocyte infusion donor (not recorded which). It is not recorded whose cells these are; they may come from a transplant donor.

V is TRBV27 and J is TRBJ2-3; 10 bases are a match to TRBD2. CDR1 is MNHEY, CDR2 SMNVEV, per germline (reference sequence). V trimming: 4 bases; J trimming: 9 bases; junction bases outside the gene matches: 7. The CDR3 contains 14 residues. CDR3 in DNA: TGTGCCAGCAGTTCCAGCGGGAGGGCCTCGACGCAGTATTTT. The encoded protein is CASSSSGRASTQYF.

The CDR3, as DNA: TGTGCCAGCAGCGGGGGCCTGGATCCCTACGAGCAGTACTTC. This codes for CASSGGLDPYEQYF. The chain carries TRBV9 and TRBJ2-7; D might be TRBD1 (5 bases). Deletions cut 3 bases from V and 2 bases from J, with 12 bases between. Per the germline V gene, CDR1 is SGDLS and CDR2 is YYNGEE. This CDR3 contains 14 residues.

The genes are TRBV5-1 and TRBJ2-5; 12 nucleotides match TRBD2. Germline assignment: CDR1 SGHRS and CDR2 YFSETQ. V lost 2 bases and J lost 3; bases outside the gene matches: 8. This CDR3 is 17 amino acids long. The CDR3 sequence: CASSFWTSGNRKETQYF. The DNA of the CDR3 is TGCGCCAGCAGCTTCTGGACTAGCGGGAATAGGAAAGAGACCCAGTACTTC.

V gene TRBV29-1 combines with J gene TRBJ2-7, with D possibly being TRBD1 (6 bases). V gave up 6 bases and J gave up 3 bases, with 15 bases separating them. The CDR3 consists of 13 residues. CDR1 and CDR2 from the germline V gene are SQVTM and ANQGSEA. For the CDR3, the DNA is TGCAGCGTGACGCCGGACAGTAACTACGAGCAGTACTTC. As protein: CSVTPDSNYEQYF.

The CDR3 DNA is TGTGCCAGCACCCAGGGATCCAATGGAAACACCATATATTTT. This codes for CASTQGSNGNTIYF. The chain recombines TRBV9 with TRBJ1-3, with D possibly being TRBD1 (5 bases). The CDR3 consists of 14 residues. Germline V CDR1 and CDR2: SGDLS, YYNGEE. Trimming took off 6 bases at V and 3 bases at J, with 13 bases between the two ends.

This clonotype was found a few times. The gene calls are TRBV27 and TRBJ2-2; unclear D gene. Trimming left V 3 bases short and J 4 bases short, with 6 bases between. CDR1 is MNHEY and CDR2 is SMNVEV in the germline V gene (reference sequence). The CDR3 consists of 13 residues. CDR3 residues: CASSFYFTGELFF. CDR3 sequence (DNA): TGTGCCAGCAGTTTTTATTTCACCGGGGAGCTGTTTTTT.

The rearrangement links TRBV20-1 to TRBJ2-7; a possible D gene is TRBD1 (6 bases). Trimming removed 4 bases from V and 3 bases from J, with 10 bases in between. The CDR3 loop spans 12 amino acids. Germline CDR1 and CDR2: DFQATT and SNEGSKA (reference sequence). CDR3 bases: TGCAGTGCTACCGGACAGTACTACGAGCAGTACTTC. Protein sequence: CSATGQYYEQYF.

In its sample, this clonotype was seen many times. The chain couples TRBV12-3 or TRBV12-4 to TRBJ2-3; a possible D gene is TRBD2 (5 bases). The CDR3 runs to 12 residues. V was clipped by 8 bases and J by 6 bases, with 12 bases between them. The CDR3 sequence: CASHPSSDTQYF. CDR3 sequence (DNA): TGTGCCAGCCATCCTAGCTCCGATACGCAGTATTTT.